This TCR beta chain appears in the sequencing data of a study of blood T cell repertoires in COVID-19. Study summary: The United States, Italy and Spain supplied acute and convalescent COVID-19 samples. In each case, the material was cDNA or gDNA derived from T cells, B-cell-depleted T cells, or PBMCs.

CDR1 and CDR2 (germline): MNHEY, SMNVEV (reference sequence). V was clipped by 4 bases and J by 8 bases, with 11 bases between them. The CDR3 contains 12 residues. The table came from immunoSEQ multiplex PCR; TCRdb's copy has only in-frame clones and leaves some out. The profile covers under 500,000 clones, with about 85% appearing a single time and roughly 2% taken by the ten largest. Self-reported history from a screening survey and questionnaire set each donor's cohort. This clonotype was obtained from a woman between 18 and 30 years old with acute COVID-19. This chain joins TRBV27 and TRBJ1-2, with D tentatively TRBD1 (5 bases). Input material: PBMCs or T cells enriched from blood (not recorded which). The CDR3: CASSYGGGGYTF. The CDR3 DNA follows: TGTGCCAGCAGTTACGGGGGTGGAGGCTACACCTTC.